The 3 T cell receptor beta chains given below trace back to one sample, sequenced in a study of beta chain features in type 1 diabetes. Study-wide findings and caveats: TCRB CDR3s were moderately but significantly shorter in Type 1 diabetes patients in all four CD4+ subsets.

For these TCRs, the target antigens are not known. As every portion of the isolated RNA was reverse transcribed, the sequencing read expressed TCRB transcripts. Repertoires were generated with immunoSEQ multiplex PCR, while TCRdb's copy carries only in-frame clones and drops some. The table shows hundreds of thousands of clones, with approximately 16% occurring only once. Sequenced sample: naive CD4+ T cells from blood. The receptors stem from a man between 18 and 35 years old with type 1 diabetes.

V and J are TRBV5-1 and TRBJ2-5; TRBD2 aligns across 12 bases. The ends lost 2 bases at V and 4 bases at J; junction bases unmatched: 6. CDR3 length equals 16 residues. Per germline, CDR1 SGHRS and CDR2 YFSETQ. Written as DNA, the CDR3 is TGCGCCAGCAGCTTTAACCTACTAGCGGGGGGAGAGACCCAGTACTTC. Translated: CASSFNLLAGGETQYF.

The gene calls are TRBV19 and TRBJ2-7; TRBD1 aligns across 8 bases. V lost 9 bases, J lost 2 bases, and 18 bases stayed unmatched. There are 17 residues in the CDR3. From germline, CDR1 is LNHDA and CDR2 SQIVND (reference sequence). The CDR3 DNA is TGTGCCAGCAAGCTCGCAGGGGGCGCAGGGGACACCTACGAGCAGTACTTC. It translates to CASKLAGGAGDTYEQYF.

This clone appeared a few times. The gene calls are TRBV30 and TRBJ2-7, with D possibly being TRBD1 (6 bases). CDR1 is GTSNPN, CDR2 SVGIG, per germline (reference sequence). V was shortened by 4 bases and J by 3 bases, with 16 bases between the two germline ends. The CDR3 length is 14 residues. The CDR3, as DNA: TGTGCCTGGAAACAGGGCCCCGTAGGCTACGAGCAGTACTTC. It specifies CAWKQGPVGYEQYF.